A single sample gave rise to the 22 T cell receptor beta chains below, sequenced in a study of PD-L1 blockade in urothelial cancer (dated by TCRdb to about 2017). Libraries were built with the immunoSEQ multiplex PCR assay. The table was pulled from immuneACCESS by TCRdb, which kept in-frame rearrangements only. Such tables lose some clones; where checked, under half of the loss comes from unresolved V genes, and the rest has no known cause. The sample data list nearly 50,000 clones, and over 75% of these were observed just once. Under 2.5% of the sample is in the top ten clones. The sample's time point label, in plain terms: peripheral blood 6 weeks after treatment start. The sample in question was PBMCs, obtained around atezolizumab (anti-PD-L1) treatment. Every receptor here comes from a man in his fifties with urothelial cancer.

The chain uses TRBV7-9 and TRBJ2-1, with 11 bases lining up with TRBD2. With V trimmed by 10 bases and J by 7 bases, 18 bases remained unmatched. The germline CDR1 and CDR2 sequences are SEHNR and FQNEAQ (reference sequence). This CDR3 comprises 17 residues. The CDR3 nucleotides are TGTGCCACCCAAACCTTCTTCACTAGCGGGAGTATGAATGAGCAGTTCTTC. This encodes CATQTFFTSGSMNEQFF. Full variable domain (rest looked up from reference TRBV7-9 and TRBJ2-1): DTGVSQNPRHKITKRGQNVTFRCDPISEHNRLYWYRQTLGQGPEFLTYFQNEAQLEKSRLLSDRFSAERPKGSFSTLEIQRTEQGDSAMYLCATQTFFTSGSMNEQFFGPGTRLTVL.

The V call is TRBV2, the J call TRBJ1-6; D gene unclear. The CDR3 extends over 12 amino acids. V was pared by 4 bases and J by 10 bases, with 8 bases between. Per germline, CDR1 SNHLY and CDR2 FYNNEI. CDR3 protein: CASSGAKSPLHF. CDR3 sequence (DNA): TGTGCCAGCAGTGGGGCGAAGTCACCCCTCCACTTT. The entire variable domain, with the rest obtained from reference TRBV2 and TRBJ1-6, is as follows: EPEVTQTPSHQVTQMGQEVILRCVPISNHLYFYWYRQILGQKVEFLVSFYNNEISEKSEIFDDQFSVERPDGSNFTLKIRSTKLEDSAMYFCASSGAKSPLHFGNGTRLTVT.

The chain is built from TRBV29-1 and TRBJ2-5; D remains ambiguous. CDR1 SQVTM and CDR2 ANQGSEA come from the germline V gene. The CDR3 is 11 residues long. V was cut by 4 bases and J by 7 bases, with 10 bases left in between. CDR3 in amino acids: CSVGSRLTQYF. CDR3 coding DNA: TGCAGCGTTGGGAGCCGGCTGACCCAGTACTTC.

The V and J genes are TRBV5-6 and TRBJ2-7, with 8 nucleotides matching TRBD1. CDR3 length equals 15 residues. The trim removed 1 base at V and 2 bases at J, leaving 5 bases unmatched. Germline V CDR1 and CDR2: SGHDT, YYEEEE. This CDR3 reads CASSLYGQGAYEQYF. As DNA, the CDR3 is TGTGCCAGCAGCTTGTATGGACAGGGTGCCTACGAGCAGTACTTC.

The J gene is TRBJ2-2, the V gene TRBV12-5; D unclear. Germline loops: CDR1 LGHNT, CDR2 FRNRAP. V dropped 1 base and J dropped 2 bases, with 5 bases sitting between them. The CDR3 length is 14 residues. The CDR3 reads CASGLGGNTGELFF. The CDR3 DNA is TGTGCTAGTGGTTTGGGAGGAAACACCGGGGAGCTGTTTTTT.

The J gene is TRBJ2-3, the V gene TRBV7-9; 7 bases fit TRBD1. The J segment lost 2 bases and the V segment lost 3 bases, leaving 2 bases of the junction unmatched. Germline V CDR1 and CDR2: SEHNR, FQNEAQ (reference sequence). This CDR3 spans 14 amino acids. CDR3 protein: CASSFGTDTDTQYF. The CDR3 DNA sequence: TGTGCCAGCAGCTTCGGGACAGACACAGATACGCAGTATTTT.

As regards this clone: Other DNA sequences in this sample translate to the same CDR3. The V call is TRBV7-9, the J call TRBJ2-3; the D gene is possibly TRBD2 (6 bases). The ends were cut back, 4 bases at V and 3 bases at J, with 14 bases in the middle. CDR3 size: 15 residues. In germline, CDR1 is SEHNR, CDR2 FQNEAQ (reference sequence). The CDR3 sequence is CASSSAGGLTDTQYF. DNA for the CDR3: TGTGCCAGCAGCTCCGCCGGAGGGTTGACAGATACGCAGTATTTT.

This chain joins TRBV25-1 and TRBJ2-7; 7 nucleotides line up with TRBD1. The V gene end was trimmed by 2 bases and the J gene end by 2 bases; junction bases not matched to a gene: 6. CDR1 and CDR2 (germline): MGHDK, SYGVNS. This CDR3 has 15 residues. CDR3 sequence (DNA): TGTGCCAGCAGTGAACCGGGACAGTTGGCCTACGAGCAGTACTTC. It encodes CASSEPGQLAYEQYF.

The V call is TRBV19, the J call TRBJ1-2; a possible D gene is TRBD1 (5 bases). V was trimmed by 0 bases and J by 8 bases, leaving 16 bases between them. Germline V gene data show CDR1 as LNHDA and CDR2 as SQIVND (reference sequence). The CDR3 is 15 amino acids. The CDR3 bases are TGTGCCAGTAGTATAGATCCCTCGGACACACAGGGCTACACCTTC. Translating gives CASSIDPSDTQGYTF. Together with reference TRBV19 and TRBJ1-2, the CDR3 gives the full variable domain: DGGITQSPKYLFRKEGQNVTLSCEQNLNHDAMYWYRQDPGQGLRLIYYSQIVNDFQKGDIAEGYSVSREKKESFPLTVTSAQKNPTAFYLCASSIDPSDTQGYTFGSGTRLTVV.

The chain carries TRBV6-5 and TRBJ1-5, with TRBD1 matching 12 bases. After removal of 6 bases from V and 5 bases from J, the junction contained 5 bases not matched to a gene. The CDR3 contains 15 residues. Germline CDR1 and CDR2: MNHEY and SVGAGI. The CDR3 protein is CASSPGQGAYQPQHF. CDR3 nucleotides: TGTGCCAGCAGCCCGGGACAGGGGGCCTATCAGCCCCAGCATTTT.

This chain links TRBV5-4 with TRBJ2-1; 8 bases align to TRBD2. The CDR3 extends over 14 amino acids. V gave up 3 bases and J gave up 6 bases; unmatched junction bases: 5. The V gene's germline CDR1 is SGHNT and CDR2 YYREEE (reference sequence). CDR3 sequence (DNA): TGTGCCAGCAGCTCGGCGGGGGGCCGCAATGAGCAGTTCTTC. This codes for CASSSAGGRNEQFF.

This clone has a single count. The chain couples TRBV6-4 to TRBJ2-3; 12 positions agree with TRBD2. Trimming at V came to 4 bases and at J to 4 bases, leaving 6 bases not matched to a gene. The CDR3 length is 16 residues. Germline CDR1 MRHNA, CDR2 SNTAGT. The CDR3 DNA sequence: TGTGCCAGCAGTGCCGCACTAGCGGGGGGTTCAGATACGCAGTATTTT. It encodes CASSAALAGGSDTQYF.

The V gene is TRBV19, the J gene TRBJ1-5; 7 nucleotides line up with TRBD1. The CDR3 loop spans 16 amino acids. Germline CDR1 LNHDA, CDR2 SQIVND (reference sequence). The V segment lost 6 bases and the J segment 1 base; nucleotides outside the gene matches: 9. CDR3 sequence reads: CASSLTGTVSNQPQHF. The DNA for the CDR3 is TGTGCCAGTAGCTTAACCGGGACAGTCAGCAATCAGCCCCAGCATTTT. Based on the CDR3 plus reference TRBV19 and TRBJ1-5, the full variable domain is DGGITQSPKYLFRKEGQNVTLSCEQNLNHDAMYWYRQDPGQGLRLIYYSQIVNDFQKGDIAEGYSVSREKKESFPLTVTSAQKNPTAFYLCASSLTGTVSNQPQHFGDGTRLSIL.

This clone has only one observation. The V and J genes are TRBV9 and TRBJ1-3; TRBD1 aligns across 7 bases. CDR3 size: 14 residues. CDR1 and CDR2 from the germline V gene are SGDLS and YYNGEE. The J segment lost 3 bases and the V segment lost 4 bases, leaving 4 bases of the junction unmatched. CDR3 sequence: CASSPGGFGNTIYF. Here the CDR3 DNA reads TGTGCCAGCAGCCCAGGGGGGTTTGGAAACACCATATATTTT.

This clone was seen a single time. This sequence joins TRBV21-1 and TRBJ2-7; the table's D call of TRBD1 was not tested on the DNA. TRBV21-1 is a pseudogene. The CDR3 extends over 10 amino acids. The CDR3 loop reads CASSRHEQYF. CDR3 bases: TGTGCCAGCAGCAGACATGAGCAGTACTTC.

The chain uses TRBV6-5 and TRBJ2-6, with D possibly matching TRBD2 (6 bases). Germline lookup yields CDR1 MNHEY and CDR2 SVGAGI. Trimming cost V 2 bases and J 1 base, with 6 bases left between them. CDR3 length equals 15 residues. CDR3 DNA: TGTGCCAGCAGTTACGGAGGGTCTGGGGCCAACGTCCTGACTTTC. This encodes CASSYGGSGANVLTF.

The gene calls are TRBV30 and TRBJ2-3, with 13 bases identical to TRBD2. Germline CDR1 reads GTSNPN; CDR2 reads SVGIG (reference sequence). This CDR3 has 16 residues. Germline trimming cut 1 base from V and 3 bases from J; bases unmatched to any gene: 4. CDR3 region: CAWSGGTSGITDTQYF. Here the CDR3 DNA reads TGTGCCTGGAGTGGAGGGACTAGCGGGATTACAGATACGCAGTATTTT. The full variable domain, completed using reference TRBV30 and TRBJ2-3, is SQTIHQWPATLVQPVGSPLSLECTVEGTSNPNLYWYRQAAGRGLQLLFYSVGIGQISSEVPQNLSASRPQDRQFILSSKKLLLSDSGFYLCAWSGGTSGITDTQYFGPGTRLTVL.

The chain employs TRBV5-5 and TRBJ1-1; 9 nucleotides line up with TRBD1. After removal of 5 bases from V and 1 base from J, the junction contained 9 bases not matched to a gene. Germline CDR1 reads SGHKS; CDR2 reads YYEKEE (reference sequence). The CDR3 has 16 amino acids. CDR3 region: CASSPRLGQGNTEAFF. The DNA of the CDR3 is TGTGCCAGCAGTCCCCGTCTGGGACAGGGGAACACTGAAGCTTTCTTT.

The count of this clone is one. V gene TRBV4-1 combines with J gene TRBJ2-1, with 9 bases lining up with TRBD1. CDR1 and CDR2 (germline): MGHRA, YSYEKL. The trim removed 4 bases at V and 4 bases at J, leaving 8 bases unmatched. The CDR3 extends over 16 amino acids. Written as DNA, the CDR3 is TGCGCCAGCAGCCCCATAGGGGACAGGGTATACAATGAGCAGTTCTTC. As protein: CASSPIGDRVYNEQFF.

The V and J genes are TRBV28 and TRBJ1-1; D is uncertain. The CDR3 runs to 13 residues. The V end was cut by 2 bases, the J end by 4 bases, with 8 bases between. The germline V gene has CDR1 MDHEN and CDR2 SYDVKM. The CDR3 region is CASSLRVPTEAFF. The DNA of the CDR3 is TGTGCCAGCAGTTTACGAGTACCCACTGAAGCTTTCTTT.

The genes are TRBV10-3 and TRBJ1-1; D possibly corresponds to TRBD1 (6 bases). This CDR3 is built from 14 residues. Looked up from germline, CDR1 is ENHRY and CDR2 is SYGVKD. V lost 8 bases, J lost 4 bases, and 17 bases lay in between. This CDR3 reads CAIRVGATSTEAFF. As DNA, the CDR3 is TGTGCCATCCGGGTGGGGGCGACGAGCACTGAAGCTTTCTTT.

This chain joins TRBV5-6 and TRBJ2-5; TRBD1 agrees at 8 bases. The CDR3 is 15 residues long. Per the germline V gene, CDR1 is SGHDT and CDR2 is YYEEEE. The V gene end was trimmed by 6 bases and the J gene end by 2 bases; junction bases not matched to a gene: 9. CDR3 sequence reads: CASIQLDRAQETQYF. In DNA form, the CDR3 reads TGTGCCAGCATCCAGTTGGACAGGGCTCAAGAGACCCAGTACTTC.